This T cell receptor (beta chain) was recovered during a study of T-cell reconstitution after alpha-beta-depleted transplantation in children (dated by TCRdb to 2015 to 2016). Concerning the study at large: Using TCR repertoire profiling, the study followed T-cell immune reconstitution in a quantitative way in children after TCRalphabeta/CD19-depleted allogeneic hematopoietic cell transplantation.

The CDR3 starts with the cysteine, ends with the phenylalanine, and has 12 residues. Only CDR3 DNA is held: 36 bases, read in frame from base 1. V was cut back by 4 bases and J by 5 bases, leaving a gap of 9 bases between them. This clonotype was observed a few times. Its antigen is not yet known. Base qualities are not recorded, but no much larger clone differs from it by a single base. The library was generated by PCR. The sample was run on an Illumina HiSeq 2500. To normalize quantification of the TCRbeta repertoire, the TCR libraries were built with molecular barcoding that relied on unique molecular identifiers. TCRdb applied fastp at Q25 and MiXCR to the public reads, then kept only in-frame beta chains. Entries that share a CDR3 protein sequence are merged under the most common genes and DNA. Within this sample are about 400,000 distinct CDR3 sequences, with approximately 20% of them counted one time only. The ten largest clonotypes hold approximately 3.9% of the sample.

The sequence links TRBV12-3 or TRBV12-4 to TRBJ2-7, with the D gene not clear enough to name. This TCR was recovered from a human donor who donated a stem cell graft to a child with acute myeloid leukemia. Sample: PBMCs from the stem cell graft donor, taken from the stem cell graft. The sequenced DNA is TGTGCCAGCAGTTACCGGAATCACGAGCAGTACTTC. It specifies CASSYRNHEQYF.